This entry lists 29 T cell receptor beta chains sequenced from one sample in a study of blood T cell repertoires in COVID-19. Sequencing used immunoSEQ multiplex PCR; TCRdb keeps in-frame clones, though not all of them. The sample lists approximately 100,000 clones; about nine tenths were seen once. Sequenced input: peripheral blood. These receptors all stem from a man aged 45-65 years with acute or convalescent COVID-19.

The genes are TRBV14 and TRBJ2-1; 10 positions agree with TRBD2. CDR1 and CDR2 from the germline V gene are SGHDN and FVKESK. The CDR3 contains 16 residues. V lost 3 bases and J lost 6; bases outside the gene matches: 8. The CDR3 is CASSHLRTSGINEQFF. Written as DNA, the CDR3 is TGTGCCAGCAGCCACCTCCGGACTAGCGGAATCAATGAGCAGTTCTTC.

This sequence joins TRBV6-5 and TRBJ1-1, with 9 bases that match TRBD1. Germline CDR1 reads MNHEY; CDR2 reads SVGAGI. J was trimmed by 1 base and V by 0 bases; bases with no gene match: 0. The CDR3 extends over 15 amino acids. The CDR3 DNA follows: TGTGCCAGCAGTTACTCGGGACAGGGGAACACTGAAGCTTTCTTT. This sequence encodes CASSYSGQGNTEAFF.

V usage is TRBV5-1 and J usage is TRBJ1-3; 7 bases are shared with TRBD1. The germline V gene encodes CDR1 SGHRS and CDR2 YFSETQ. The CDR3 sequence is 14 residues long. V dropped 4 bases and J dropped 6; count of bases not matched to a gene: 7. The CDR3 sequence: CASSQPGQKNTIYF. CDR3 nucleotide sequence: TGCGCCAGCAGCCAGCCGGGACAGAAAAACACCATATATTTT.

This chain links TRBV5-8 with TRBJ1-2; TRBD1 agrees at 7 bases. The germline CDR1 and CDR2 sequences are SGHTS and YDEGEE. This CDR3 is 13 amino acids long. J lost 8 bases, V lost 5 bases, and 9 bases had no gene match. DNA for the CDR3: TGTGCCAGCAGACTGACAGGGATTCTGGGCTACACCTTC. Translated: CASRLTGILGYTF. The full variable domain, in which reference TRBV5-8 and TRBJ1-2 provide the parts outside the CDR3, is EAGVTQSPTHLIKTRGQQATLRCSPISGHTSVYWYQQALGLGLQFLLWYDEGEERNRGNFPPRFSGRQFPNYSSELNVNALELEDSALYLCASRLTGILGYTFGSGTRLTVV.

The rearrangement uses TRBV14 and TRBJ2-6; the D gene is possibly TRBD1 (5 bases). V lost 4 bases, J lost 2 bases, and 12 bases lay in between. The CDR3 runs to 16 residues. Germline V gene lookup returns CDR1 SGHDN and CDR2 FVKESK. The CDR3 is CASSPPRAAGANVLTF. CDR3 DNA: TGTGCCAGCAGCCCCCCCAGGGCTGCTGGGGCCAACGTCCTGACTTTC. The whole variable domain, remainder taken from reference TRBV14 and TRBJ2-6, is EAGVTQFPSHSVIEKGQTVTLRCDPISGHDNLYWYRRVMGKEIKFLLHFVKESKQDESGMPNNRFLAERTGGTYSTLKVQPAELEDSGVYFCASSPPRAAGANVLTFGAGSRLTVL.

This chain links TRBV24-1 with TRBJ2-1; D uncertain. The CDR3 length is 13 residues. Trimming stripped 5 bases from V and 1 base from J, with 5 bases between. Germline V gene lookup returns CDR1 KGHDR and CDR2 SFDVKD. The chain's CDR3 is CATSVESYNEQFF. In nucleotides, the CDR3 is TGTGCCACCAGTGTTGAGTCCTACAATGAGCAGTTCTTC.

The chain couples TRBV7-8 to TRBJ2-5; D is possibly TRBD2 (6 bases). The CDR3 loop spans 14 amino acids. The germline V gene encodes CDR1 SGHVS and CDR2 FQNEAQ. V shed 6 bases and J shed 2 bases, with 13 bases lying between them. This CDR3 is CASSLDYQQETQYF. For the CDR3, the DNA is TGTGCCAGCAGTTTGGACTATCAGCAAGAGACCCAGTACTTC.

This clone was detected only once. The rearrangement joins TRBV5-1 to TRBJ2-1, with 12 bases matching TRBD2. The CDR3 has 15 residues. The V and J ends lost 5 bases and 8 bases, in that order; junction bases with no gene match: 8. CDR1 SGHRS and CDR2 YFSETQ come from the germline V gene. CDR3 nucleotide sequence: TGCGCCAGCAGGAGGGACTCTAGCGGGAGGGATGAGCAGTTCTTC. Translating gives CASRRDSSGRDEQFF. Full variable domain (missing parts from reference TRBV5-1 and TRBJ2-1): KAGVTQTPRYLIKTRGQQVTLSCSPISGHRSVSWYQQTPGQGLQFLFEYFSETQRNKGNFPGRFSGRQFSNSRSEMNVSTLELGDSALYLCASRRDSSGRDEQFFGPGTRLTVL.

This rearrangement joins TRBV6-5 to TRBJ2-1; TRBD2 matches at 7 bases. With V trimmed by 6 bases and J by 8 bases, 7 bases remained unmatched. CDR3 length: 13 residues. Per germline, CDR1 MNHEY and CDR2 SVGAGI. The DNA for the CDR3 is TGTGCCAGCAGCGCGGCAGCGGGATATGAGCAGTTCTTC. Translation: CASSAAAGYEQFF.

This clone was recorded at least ten times. The chain uses TRBV3-1 (or the pseudogene TRBV3-2) and TRBJ1-1; unclear D gene. In germline, CDR1 is LGHDT, CDR2 YNNKEL (reference sequence). The CDR3 consists of 13 residues. The ends were cut back, 0 bases at V and 5 bases at J, with 7 bases in the middle. Here the CDR3 reads CASSQEDETEAFF. The CDR3 region has the DNA TGTGCCAGCAGCCAAGAAGATGAGACTGAAGCTTTCTTT.

The rearrangement uses TRBV2 and TRBJ1-6; TRBD1 agrees at 7 bases. CDR1 is SNHLY, CDR2 FYNNEI, per germline. V shed 6 bases, J shed 7 bases, and the junction held 6 bases outside the gene matches. The CDR3 runs 14 residues. This CDR3 reads CASRQGTVNSPLHF. The DNA for the CDR3 is TGTGCCAGCAGGCAGGGGACAGTGAATTCACCCCTCCACTTT.

J is TRBJ2-2 and V is TRBV6-6, with D perhaps matching TRBD1 (5 bases). V was trimmed by 2 bases and J by 0 bases, leaving 10 bases between them. The CDR3 contains 16 residues. Per the germline V gene, CDR1 is MNHNY and CDR2 is SVGAGI (reference sequence). DNA of the CDR3: TGTGCCAGCAGTTACCTCCCAGGGCCGAACACCGGGGAGCTGTTTTTT. Translation: CASSYLPGPNTGELFF.

The chain is built from TRBV10-2 and TRBJ1-1; D is possibly TRBD1 (6 bases). Germline loops: CDR1 WSHSY, CDR2 SAAADI. Trimming removed 7 bases from V and 1 base from J, with 13 bases in between. The CDR3 runs 14 residues. CDR3 residues: CASMGQGPNTEAFF. In nucleotides, the CDR3 is TGCGCCAGCATGGGGCAGGGGCCGAACACTGAAGCTTTCTTT.

The rearrangement joins TRBV7-9 to TRBJ2-7; 14 nucleotides match TRBD2. CDR3 length equals 15 residues. CDR1 and CDR2 (germline): SEHNR, FQNEAQ (reference sequence). J was trimmed by 9 bases and V by 3 bases; bases with no gene match: 7. CDR3 in amino acids: CASSLGGTSGRRQYF. The CDR3, as DNA: TGTGCCAGCAGCTTGGGGGGGACTAGCGGGAGACGGCAGTACTTC.

The chain carries TRBV7-6 and TRBJ2-7; D is possibly TRBD1 (5 bases). Germline values: CDR1 SGHVS, CDR2 FNYEAQ. The CDR3 contains 15 residues. V was pared by 2 bases and J by 3 bases, with 14 bases between. The CDR3 here is CASSLSPQDSYEQYF. In nucleotides, the CDR3 is TGTGCCAGCAGCTTATCGCCGCAAGACAGCTACGAGCAGTACTTC.

The chain couples TRBV5-4 to TRBJ2-7, with D possibly TRBD2 on 6 matching bases. The CDR3 has 12 amino acids. Germline V gene lookup returns CDR1 SGHNT and CDR2 YYREEE (reference sequence). The V and J ends lost 2 bases and 4 bases respectively, with 7 bases between them. CDR3 sequence reads: CASSFGGYEQYF. The CDR3 DNA reads TGTGCCAGCAGCTTCGGGGGTTACGAGCAGTACTTC.

The rearrangement uses TRBV2 and TRBJ2-7, with D maybe TRBD1 (5 bases). The germline V gene has CDR1 SNHLY and CDR2 FYNNEI. The CDR3 loop spans 16 amino acids. V lost 5 bases to trimming and J lost 0 bases, with 17 bases between them. CDR3 coding DNA: TGTGCCAGCAGTCAAAGCAGGGTTTTGGGCTCCTACGAGCAGTACTTC. The encoded protein is CASSQSRVLGSYEQYF.

V and J are TRBV12-3 or TRBV12-4 and TRBJ1-2; D is ambiguous. The V and J ends lost 4 bases and 3 bases respectively, with 9 bases between them. The CDR3 runs 13 residues. CDR3 DNA sequence: TGTGCCAGCAGTTCGGGGAAGTACTATGGCTACACCTTC. Its protein is CASSSGKYYGYTF.

The J gene is TRBJ1-2, the V gene TRBV2; 7 bases are shared with TRBD1. CDR1 SNHLY and CDR2 FYNNEI come from the germline V gene. V was pared by 3 bases and J by 6 bases, with 10 bases of the junction left unmatched. This CDR3 is built from 15 residues. The CDR3 nucleotides read TGTGCCAGCAGTGAGAGCAGGTACAGGGGCGATGGCTACACCTTC. Residues: CASSESRYRGDGYTF.

The gene calls are TRBV15 and TRBJ2-5; 14 positions match TRBD2. Germline values: CDR1 LNHNV, CDR2 YYDKDF (reference sequence). The junction had 9 bases not matched to a gene; V was cut back by 5 bases and J by 7 bases. The CDR3 runs 16 residues. The CDR3, as DNA: TGTGCCACCAGCTACTGGACTAGCGGGAGGCCTAGGACCCAGTACTTC. This codes for CATSYWTSGRPRTQYF.

V usage is TRBV12-3 or TRBV12-4 and J usage is TRBJ1-2; 7 bases agree with TRBD1. J gave up 4 bases and V 10 bases, and 9 bases lay outside the gene matches. The CDR3 totals 13 residues. Here the CDR3 DNA reads TGTGCCACCCTCAGGGGGTCAGGCTATGGCTACACCTTC. Translated: CATLRGSGYGYTF.

By share, this clone ranks as medium-sized. The sample holds other DNA sequences that translate to the same CDR3. The V gene is TRBV27, the J gene TRBJ1-5, with TRBD1 as a possible D gene (5 bases). The V gene lost 2 bases and the J gene lost 5 bases, with 7 bases spanning the gap. The CDR3 length is 13 residues. Germline assignment: CDR1 MNHEY and CDR2 SMNVEV (reference sequence). CDR3 sequence: CASSLRQHQPQHF. The CDR3 coding sequence is TGTGCCAGCAGTTTACGACAGCATCAGCCCCAGCATTTT.

This chain uses TRBV3-1 (or the pseudogene TRBV3-2) with TRBJ1-1, with 9 bases that match TRBD1. CDR1 is LGHDT, CDR2 YNNKEL, per germline (reference sequence). V shed 3 bases, J shed 5 bases, and the junction held 13 bases outside the gene matches. The CDR3 spans 17 residues. CDR3: CASSQNPDRGSGTEAFF. The CDR3 region has the DNA TGTGCCAGCAGCCAGAACCCCGACAGGGGGTCGGGGACTGAAGCTTTCTTT.

The chain joins TRBV18 to TRBJ1-2; D ambiguous. With 3 bases removed from V and 8 bases from J, the gap between germline ends came to 13 bases. CDR1 KGHSH and CDR2 LQKENI come from the germline V gene. The CDR3 length is 13 residues. CDR3 sequence reads: CASSPARGEGYTF. CDR3 nucleotide sequence: TGTGCCAGCTCACCGGCGCGAGGTGAGGGCTACACCTTC.

This chain uses TRBV6-5 with TRBJ1-4; a weak D match, TRBD1 (5 bases). This CDR3 spans 15 amino acids. Trimming took off 4 bases at V and 8 bases at J, with 17 bases between the two ends. Germline CDR1 and CDR2: MNHEY and SVGAGI. CDR3: CASSFQGRDGEKLFF. DNA for the CDR3: TGTGCCAGCAGTTTCCAGGGAAGAGACGGAGAAAAACTGTTTTTT.

The chain employs TRBV5-6 and TRBJ1-1; the match to TRBD1 covers 9 bases. The CDR3 covers 13 residues. Germline-derived CDR1 and CDR2 are SGHDT and YYEEEE. Unmatched junction bases numbered 6, after V lost 5 bases and J lost 7 bases. The CDR3 sequence is CASRGDRDSEAFF. The CDR3 DNA sequence: TGTGCCAGCAGGGGGGACAGGGATAGTGAAGCTTTCTTT.

V and J are TRBV3-1 (or the pseudogene TRBV3-2) and TRBJ2-7, with TRBD2 matching over 8 bases. Germline loops: CDR1 LGHDT, CDR2 YNNKEL (reference sequence). The CDR3 extends over 17 amino acids. J lost 2 bases, V lost 4 bases, and 13 bases had no gene match. CDR3 amino acids: CASSRGGPIVKPYEQYF. CDR3 DNA sequence: TGTGCCAGCAGCCGCGGGGGGCCAATCGTCAAACCCTACGAGCAGTACTTC.

In DNA form, the CDR3 reads TGCGCCAGCAGTCAGACCCAGACAGGAGAAGGCTACACCTTC. Translated, it gives CASSQTQTGEGYTF. The chain uses TRBV23-1 and TRBJ1-2; D perhaps matches TRBD1 (6 bases). TRBV23-1 is an ORF; its function is uncertain. V was shortened by 3 bases and J by 8 bases, with 16 bases between the two germline ends. This CDR3 is built from 14 residues.

This chain joins TRBV4-2 and TRBJ2-3; D gene unclear. CDR1 and CDR2 (germline): LGHNA, YNFKEQ. V was clipped by 0 bases and J by 6 bases, with 7 bases between them. The CDR3 is 13 amino acids. The CDR3 DNA is TGTGCCAGCAGCCAAGAGAGATGGGATACGCAGTATTTT. Translated, it gives CASSQERWDTQYF.